Listed here are 4 T cell receptor beta chains from one sample, sequenced in a study of blood T cell repertoires in COVID-19. Assay: immunoSEQ multiplex PCR; the TCRdb copy retains only in-frame clones and omits some. The table lists approximately 97,000 clones, about four fifths of them singletons, with approximately 4.5% in the top ten. Sequencing input: peripheral blood. The receptors stem from a human donor in a cohort sampled during active COVID-19.

J is TRBJ2-1 and V is TRBV7-6; 11 nucleotides line up with TRBD1. This CDR3 is built from 15 residues. Losses at the gene ends were 5 bases for V and 4 bases for J; bases not matched to a gene: 4. The germline gives CDR1 SGHVS, CDR2 FNYEAQ. This CDR3 reads CASSQGQGEYNEQFF. CDR3 nucleotide sequence: TGTGCCAGCAGCCAGGGACAGGGGGAATACAATGAGCAGTTCTTC. Combining the CDR3 with reference TRBV7-6 and TRBJ2-1 gives the whole variable domain GAGVSQSPRYKVTKRGQDVALRCDPISGHVSLYWYRQALGQGPEFLTYFNYEAQQDKSGLPNDRFSAERPEGSISTLTIQRTEQRDSAMYRCASSQGQGEYNEQFFGPGTRLTVL.

The V gene is TRBV7-6, the J gene TRBJ2-3, with TRBD2 identical over 10 bases. V was clipped by 6 bases and J by 9 bases; unmatched bases: 15. The CDR3 is 16 residues long. CDR1 is SGHVS and CDR2 is FNYEAQ in the germline V gene. The CDR3 DNA reads as TGTGCCAGCAGAAATATATCCGGGACTAGCGTTTTGACGCAGTATTTT. Translation: CASRNISGTSVLTQYF.

V and J are TRBV5-1 and TRBJ2-1; a weak D match, TRBD2 (5 bases). The CDR3 sequence is 16 residues long. The germline gives CDR1 SGHRS, CDR2 YFSETQ. The ends were cut back, 0 bases at V and 4 bases at J, with 14 bases in the middle. The CDR3 DNA reads TGCGCCAGCAGCTTGGCCTCAGGAGCGGCATACAATGAGCAGTTCTTC. It yields the protein CASSLASGAAYNEQFF.

The chain links TRBV11-1 to TRBJ2-7, with D possibly being TRBD2 (6 bases). V dropped 5 bases and J dropped 4 bases, with 15 bases sitting between them. From germline, CDR1 is SGHAT and CDR2 FQDESV (reference sequence). The CDR3 has 14 amino acids. This CDR3 is CASSLPGLPYEQYF. For the CDR3, the DNA is TGTGCCAGCAGCCTCCCAGGACTACCTTACGAGCAGTACTTC.